Listed here are 5 T cell receptor beta chains from one sample, sequenced in a study of T-cell memory formation after mild COVID-19. TCRdb called the 5' RACE reads again in MiXCR, with one record for every CDR3 protein. The sample contains 110,000 or so distinct CDR3 sequences, approximately 22% of which appear only once. The sequencing sample was made of PBMCs or a T cell subset sorted from them (not recorded which). The source is a man aged 18-30 years who had mild COVID-19 (a few samples of this study predate the infection). Cell type and time point are not known.

The rearrangement joins TRBV7-9 to TRBJ2-7, with unresolved D. The germline CDR1 and CDR2 sequences are SEHNR and FQNEAQ (reference sequence). The CDR3 covers 16 residues. V was pared by 10 bases and J by 1 base, with 23 bases between. DNA for the CDR3: TGTGCCACCCGGCTGTTGATTGGGCGCAGGTCCTACGAGCAGTACTTC. Protein product: CATRLLIGRRSYEQYF.

The chain has TRBV6-5 and TRBJ1-2, with unresolved D. Trimming cost V 7 bases and J 0 bases, with 15 bases left between them. The germline CDR1 and CDR2 sequences are MNHEY and SVGAGI. This CDR3 comprises 15 residues. The CDR3 DNA is TGTGCCAGCACCACTATTCTCGGGGCTAACTATGGCTACACCTTC. It is translated as CASTTILGANYGYTF.

The chain employs TRBV15 and TRBJ1-1, with D hard to call. This CDR3 has 14 amino acids. V was cut by 0 bases and J by 2 bases, with 7 bases left in between. Per germline, CDR1 LNHNV and CDR2 YYDKDF (reference sequence). The CDR3 loop is CATSRDGLNTEAFF. In DNA form, the CDR3 reads TGTGCCACCAGCAGAGATGGTTTAAACACTGAAGCTTTCTTT. Combining the CDR3 with reference TRBV15 and TRBJ1-1 gives the whole variable domain DAMVIQNPRYQVTQFGKPVTLSCSQTLNHNVMYWYQQKSSQAPKLLFHYYDKDFNNEADTPDNFQSRRPNTSFCFLDIRSPGLGDTAMYLCATSRDGLNTEAFFGQGTRLTVV.

This clonotype was seen a handful of times. The chain carries TRBV6-2 or TRBV6-3 and TRBJ2-7; tentatively, D is TRBD2 (5 bases). Germline CDR1 and CDR2: MNHEY and SVGEGT. Trimming cost V 5 bases and J 3 bases, with 32 bases left between them. The CDR3 contains 20 residues. This chain's CDR3 is CASSDPFRGGLRFGIYEQYF. CDR3 coding DNA: TGTGCCAGCAGTGACCCTTTTAGAGGTGGTCTGAGGTTCGGGATCTACGAGCAGTACTTC.

The chain has TRBV7-9 and TRBJ2-7, with D unclear. Germline lookup yields CDR1 SEHNR and CDR2 FQNEAQ (reference sequence). The CDR3 consists of 16 residues. V lost 2 bases to trimming and J lost 0 bases, with 14 bases between them. The CDR3 DNA reads as TGTGCCAGCAGCTTACCCTCCAGGACGTCCTCCTACGAGCAGTACTTC. This sequence encodes CASSLPSRTSSYEQYF.